The 28 T cell receptor beta chains listed next were all sequenced from one sample in a study of T cell repertoires in cytomegalovirus infection. TCRdb used MiXCR to reprocess the reads, holding one entry per CDR3 protein. The profile shows about 180,000 distinct CDR3 sequences, about 15% of them singletons. The sequenced sample consisted of CD8+ T cells from PBMCs. These receptors all stem from a human donor in good health (CMV status not recorded). Some clones in this sample may be carry-over from other donors' samples.

In this sample, this clonotype turned up a few times. V gene TRBV4-3 combines with J gene TRBJ2-1, with D maybe TRBD1 (5 bases). The V end was cut by 1 base, the J end by 0 bases, with 19 bases between. This CDR3 is 19 amino acids long. The V gene's germline CDR1 is LGHNA and CDR2 YSLEER. DNA of the CDR3: TGCGCCAGCAGCCAAGGTGAATGGACCAGGGTTAGCTCCTACAATGAGCAGTTCTTC. This codes for CASSQGEWTRVSSYNEQFF.

The genes are TRBV4-1 and TRBJ1-6, with 7 bases identical to TRBD1. The CDR3 is made up of 16 amino acids. Germline trimming cut 1 base from V and 7 bases from J; bases unmatched to any gene: 7. CDR1 and CDR2 (germline): MGHRA, YSYEKL. CDR3 DNA: TGCGCCAGCAGCCAAGGACGGACAGGTTCCAATTCACCCCTCCACTTT. Translating it yields CASSQGRTGSNSPLHF.

This CDR3 is CASSLAHWLAGGLNTYEQYF. The CDR3 coding sequence is TGTGCCAGCAGCTTAGCGCATTGGCTAGCGGGGGGGCTAAATACCTACGAGCAGTACTTC. This rearrangement joins TRBV7-2 to TRBJ2-7, with TRBD2 identical over 12 bases. The germline CDR1 and CDR2 sequences are SGHTA and FQGNSA. The CDR3 loop spans 20 amino acids. J gave up 2 bases and V 0 bases, and 14 bases lay outside the gene matches.

The V call is TRBV7-2, the J call TRBJ2-5, with no clear D. The V gene lost 1 base and the J gene lost 7 bases, with 13 bases spanning the gap. Germline V lookup: CDR1 SGHTA, CDR2 FQGNSA. CDR3 length: 14 residues. In DNA form, the CDR3 reads TGTGCCAGCAGCTTAGGGTATGGACCCCCGACCCAGTACTTC. It translates to CASSLGYGPPTQYF.

This chain connects TRBV9 to TRBJ2-2; the match to TRBD2 covers 11 bases. V was pared by 4 bases and J by 0 bases, with 2 bases of the junction left unmatched. The CDR3 has 16 amino acids. From germline, CDR1 is SGDLS and CDR2 YYNGEE. DNA for the CDR3: TGTGCCAGCAGCCCGGGACTAGCGGCGAACACCGGGGAGCTGTTTTTT. Protein: CASSPGLAANTGELFF.

The J gene is TRBJ2-1, the V gene TRBV6-2 or TRBV6-3; 12 bases line up with TRBD2. This CDR3 comprises 15 residues. The V gene's germline CDR1 is MNHEY and CDR2 SVGEGT. J gave up 8 bases and V 7 bases, and 9 bases lay outside the gene matches. CDR3 residues: CASTPPSGGVDEQFF. Written as DNA, the CDR3 is TGTGCCAGCACCCCTCCTAGCGGGGGGGTCGATGAGCAGTTCTTC.

This clonotype has more than one count but fewer than ten. This rearrangement joins TRBV7-2 to TRBJ2-1, with 8 nucleotides matching TRBD2. Germline V gives CDR1 SGHTA, CDR2 FQGNSA. This CDR3 spans 18 amino acids. V lost 3 bases and J lost 8; bases outside the gene matches: 18. CDR3 DNA sequence: TGTGCCAGCAGCTTCCCCATCGGACTAGCCGATAAGCGCGATGAGCAGTTCTTC. Protein product: CASSFPIGLADKRDEQFF.

In its sample, this clonotype was seen a few times. The rearrangement joins TRBV6-6 to TRBJ1-4; TRBD1 matches at 9 bases. V lost 2 bases and J lost 7; bases outside the gene matches: 8. The CDR3 is made up of 16 amino acids. Per the germline V gene, CDR1 is MNHNY and CDR2 is SVGAGI (reference sequence). The CDR3 DNA is TGTGCCAGCAGTTACCGGGCTGGGACAGGGAGTGAAAAACTGTTTTTT. Amino acid sequence: CASSYRAGTGSEKLFF.

This clonotype was found a few times. This rearrangement joins TRBV20-1 to TRBJ2-1, with TRBD2 matching 12 bases. CDR1 DFQATT and CDR2 SNEGSKA come from the germline V gene (reference sequence). V dropped 6 bases and J dropped 5; count of bases not matched to a gene: 8. The CDR3 totals 15 residues. CDR3 coding DNA: TGCAGTGCCGCCCCAGGACTAGCGGGAAACAATGAGCAGTTCTTC. Translation: CSAAPGLAGNNEQFF.

The chain uses TRBV29-1 and TRBJ2-3; tentative D call: TRBD2 (6 bases). The CDR3 is 15 residues long. Looked up from germline, CDR1 is SQVTM and CDR2 is ANQGSEA. Trimming removed 0 bases from V and 0 bases from J, with 10 bases in between. CDR3 DNA: TGCAGCGTTGAAGATCGCGGGGCAAGCACAGATACGCAGTATTTT. It encodes CSVEDRGASTDTQYF.

The genes are TRBV20-1 and TRBJ1-5; 7 bases are a match to TRBD1. Per the germline V gene, CDR1 is DFQATT and CDR2 is SNEGSKA (reference sequence). CDR3 size: 15 residues. Trimming cost V 1 base and J 2 bases; bases outside gene matches: 5. Here the CDR3 DNA reads TGCAGTGCTAGAGGTGGCAGGGGGGGCAATCAGCCCCAGCATTTT. It specifies CSARGGRGGNQPQHF.

This clonotype was detected many times. This chain joins TRBV7-8 and TRBJ1-4; 7 nucleotides agree with TRBD1. Germline CDR1 reads SGHVS; CDR2 reads FQNEAQ. This CDR3 is 15 amino acids long. Losses at the gene ends were 5 bases for V and 8 bases for J; bases not matched to a gene: 11. This chain's CDR3 is CASSPYGTVEEKLFF. For the CDR3, the DNA is TGTGCCAGCAGCCCTTATGGGACAGTCGAAGAAAAACTGTTTTTT. The variable domain in full, with the rest retrieved from reference TRBV7-8 and TRBJ1-4, is GAGVSQSPRYKVAKRGQDVALRCDPISGHVSLFWYQQALGQGPEFLTYFQNEAQLDKSGLPSDRFFAERPEGSVSTLKIQRTQQEDSAVYLCASSPYGTVEEKLFFGSGTQLSVL.

The V gene is TRBV9, the J gene TRBJ2-7; D remains unclear. Germline V gives CDR1 SGDLS, CDR2 YYNGEE. Trimming shortened V by 4 bases and J by 0 bases, and 8 bases separated the two germline ends. The CDR3 totals 13 residues. The CDR3 nucleotides read TGTGCCAGCAGCCAGTTCATCTCCTACGAGCAGTACTTC. Protein: CASSQFISYEQYF.

This chain uses TRBV7-8 with TRBJ2-7; D is undetermined. Trimming shortened V by 3 bases and J by 3 bases, and 12 bases separated the two germline ends. Germline V gene data show CDR1 as SGHVS and CDR2 as FQNEAQ. CDR3 size: 14 residues. For the CDR3, the DNA is TGTGCCAGCAGCTTCCATCGGCTTTACTACGAGCAGTACTTC. Translating gives CASSFHRLYYEQYF.

Only a few counts were recorded for this clonotype. The chain has TRBV6-2 or TRBV6-3 and TRBJ2-2; a possible D gene is TRBD1 (5 bases). The CDR3 has 16 amino acids. With 5 bases removed from V and 1 base from J, the gap between germline ends came to 14 bases. Germline V CDR1 and CDR2: MNHEY, SVGEGT. CDR3 sequence: CASSTVWGKNTGELFF. CDR3 DNA: TGTGCCAGCAGTACTGTTTGGGGCAAGAACACCGGGGAGCTGTTTTTT.

The chain combines TRBV5-5 with TRBJ2-7; 9 bases are a match to TRBD1. Per the germline V gene, CDR1 is SGHKS and CDR2 is YYEKEE (reference sequence). CDR3 length: 15 amino acids. V shed 4 bases and J 5 bases; nucleotides not matched to a gene: 10. The DNA for the CDR3 is TGTGCCAGCAGCCCAGGGGACAGGGAGCTCAACGAGCAGTACTTC. It encodes CASSPGDRELNEQYF.

Many counts were recorded for this clonotype. The chain links TRBV7-8 to TRBJ2-5; no definite D call. This CDR3 is 12 amino acids long. The V gene lost 7 bases and the J gene lost 0 bases, with 6 bases spanning the gap. The germline V gene encodes CDR1 SGHVS and CDR2 FQNEAQ. The CDR3 here is CASKQNQETQYF. The CDR3, as DNA: TGTGCCAGCAAACAGAACCAAGAGACCCAGTACTTC.

This clonotype turned up a few times. This rearrangement joins TRBV4-1 to TRBJ2-7, with 12 bases fitting TRBD2. The trim removed 1 base at V and 2 bases at J, leaving 3 bases unmatched. CDR1 MGHRA and CDR2 YSYEKL come from the germline V gene. The CDR3 has 16 residues. In DNA form, the CDR3 reads TGCGCCAGCAGCCAAGCCCCTAGCGGGGGGGCCTACGAGCAGTACTTC. Its protein is CASSQAPSGGAYEQYF.

This clonotype was seen more than once but under ten times. The chain carries TRBV7-9 and TRBJ2-4; D possibly corresponds to TRBD2 (6 bases). Trimming took off 6 bases at V and 3 bases at J, with 12 bases between the two ends. Germline V gene lookup returns CDR1 SEHNR and CDR2 FQNEAQ (reference sequence). The CDR3 is 14 residues long. CDR3 coding DNA: TGTGCCAGCAGTGGCGGGGAACTCAAAAACATTCAGTACTTC. Protein sequence: CASSGGELKNIQYF.

This clonotype was found many times. V gene TRBV7-9 combines with J gene TRBJ2-5; D gene ambiguous. Germline V gene lookup returns CDR1 SEHNR and CDR2 FQNEAQ (reference sequence). Trimming left V 5 bases short and J 2 bases short, with 3 bases between. The CDR3 extends over 11 amino acids. The chain's CDR3 is CASSQQETQYF. The DNA for the CDR3 is TGTGCCAGCAGCCAACAAGAGACCCAGTACTTC.

The sample holds a few counts of this clonotype. The J gene is TRBJ2-7, the V gene TRBV14, with 8 bases aligning to TRBD1. V lost 4 bases to trimming and J lost 0 bases; unmatched junction nucleotides: 5. The CDR3 extends over 15 amino acids. Looked up from germline, CDR1 is SGHDN and CDR2 is FVKESK. In nucleotides, the CDR3 is TGTGCCAGCAGCCGAACCGGGACAGGCTCCTACGAGCAGTACTTC. Its translation is CASSRTGTGSYEQYF. Variable domain in full (rest from reference TRBV14 and TRBJ2-7): EAGVTQFPSHSVIEKGQTVTLRCDPISGHDNLYWYRRVMGKEIKFLLHFVKESKQDESGMPNNRFLAERTGGTYSTLKVQPAELEDSGVYFCASSRTGTGSYEQYFGPGTRLTVT.

The J gene is TRBJ2-1, the V gene TRBV19; D may be TRBD2 (6 bases). V lost 1 base and J 8 bases, leaving 18 bases between the germline ends. Germline V gene sequence: CDR1 LNHDA, CDR2 SQIVND (reference sequence). The CDR3 spans 16 residues. The CDR3 coding sequence is TGTGCCAGTAGTATAGGGTGGCTAGGAGGAGGGGATGAGCAGTTCTTC. It encodes CASSIGWLGGGDEQFF. Looking up the rest from reference TRBV19 and TRBJ2-1 gives the full variable domain: DGGITQSPKYLFRKEGQNVTLSCEQNLNHDAMYWYRQDPGQGLRLIYYSQIVNDFQKGDIAEGYSVSREKKESFPLTVTSAQKNPTAFYLCASSIGWLGGGDEQFFGPGTRLTVL.

The genes are TRBV6-2 or TRBV6-3 and TRBJ2-1; D is uncertain. This CDR3 comprises 11 residues. Germline CDR1 reads MNHEY; CDR2 reads SVGEGT. V was shortened by 5 bases and J by 5 bases, with 4 bases between the two germline ends. CDR3 in amino acids: CASSTNNEQFF. The CDR3 DNA sequence: TGTGCCAGCAGTACTAACAATGAGCAGTTCTTC.

This clonotype was seen more than once but under ten times. V is TRBV4-3 and J is TRBJ2-1; TRBD2 matches at 10 bases. V lost 0 bases and J lost 9; bases outside the gene matches: 8. This CDR3 region has 16 residues. Germline values: CDR1 LGHNA, CDR2 YSLEER. The CDR3 sequence: CASSQDLAGERSEQFF. The CDR3 DNA sequence: TGCGCCAGCAGCCAAGATCTAGCGGGGGAAAGGAGTGAGCAGTTCTTC.

This clonotype has a handful of counts. This chain uses TRBV13 with TRBJ1-1; the D gene is possibly TRBD1 (6 bases). Germline lookup yields CDR1 PRHDT and CDR2 FYEKMQ (reference sequence). Deletions cut 0 bases from V and 4 bases from J, with 12 bases between. The length of the CDR3 is 15 residues. The CDR3 sequence: CASSLGRGAGTEAFF. CDR3 coding DNA: TGTGCCAGCAGCTTAGGTCGGGGGGCAGGCACTGAAGCTTTCTTT.

This clonotype was counted between two and nine times. The chain employs TRBV12-3 or TRBV12-4 and TRBJ2-5, with no clear D. CDR3 length: 15 residues. V lost 6 bases to trimming and J lost 5 bases, with 19 bases between them. The CDR3: CASSPVLGFGETQYF. Written as DNA, the CDR3 is TGTGCCAGCAGCCCCGTACTGGGTTTTGGGGAGACCCAGTACTTC.

The table lists this clonotype with a few counts. The V gene is TRBV4-1, the J gene TRBJ1-2; TRBD1 is a possible D gene (6 bases). The ends were cut back, 0 bases at V and 3 bases at J, with 14 bases in the middle. The CDR3 consists of 16 residues. In germline, CDR1 is MGHRA, CDR2 YSYEKL. CDR3 bases: TGCGCCAGCAGCCAAGATCCCACAGGGAGAGACTATGGCTACACCTTC. Translating gives CASSQDPTGRDYGYTF.

The genes are TRBV10-3 and TRBJ1-1; possible D gene TRBD1, 6 bases. Germline V gene lookup returns CDR1 ENHRY and CDR2 SYGVKD. The CDR3 runs to 17 residues. V was clipped by 6 bases and J by 1 base, with 21 bases between them. The CDR3 here is CAISQGQLNAENTEAFF. The CDR3 DNA sequence: TGTGCCATCAGCCAAGGACAGCTAAACGCGGAGAACACTGAAGCTTTCTTT.